This T cell receptor (beta chain) was identified during a study of blood T cell repertoires in COVID-19. For the study at large: Acute and convalescent COVID-19 specimens originated in the United States, Italy and Spain. Sample material is recorded as cDNA or gDNA derived from T cells, B-cell-depleted T cells, or PBMCs.

Authors' processing steps: From reference gene primer amplification, estimates of nucleated cell counts were derived. Here immunoSEQ multiplex PCR was the method, and the copy in TCRdb shows in-frame clones only, minus some. V and J calls and clone size follow that table, whereas D and trimming were derived from the DNA. Among 200,000 to 250,000 clones listed, 75% to 90% were seen once. Seattle patients were enrolled during active infection and followed longitudinally. The CDR3 consists of 15 residues. Looked up from germline, CDR1 is LNHDA and CDR2 is SQIVND (reference sequence). V was shortened by 4 bases and J by 7 bases, with 17 bases between the two germline ends.

Sequencing was done on a sample of peripheral blood. This TCR was recovered from a woman in her 70s with COVID-19, enrolled during active disease. The chain is built from TRBV19 and TRBJ1-5, with a possible D match to TRBD1 (5 bases). The CDR3 bases are TGTGCCAGTAGTACCCTTGGAGGGCAGGGACAGCCCCAGCATTTT. Translating it yields CASSTLGGQGQPQHF.